This section outlines one T cell receptor beta chain sequence together with its context. This clone showed up just once. Its specific antigen is unknown. Base qualities were left out, and no much larger clone turns up one base away. The cohort was made up of 650 to 700 healthy bone marrow donors. All cohort members were sampled while nominally healthy, although unrecorded immune exposures were likely present. The donor tested CMV seronegative and was one of the 352 seronegative cohort members. A peripheral blood sample was provided by each donor, and peripheral blood mononuclear cells were used for TCR beta sequencing. Genomic DNA extraction from the blood cell samples was performed with the Qiagen DNeasy Blood Extraction Kit. The sample belongs to a study of cytomegalovirus exposure and HLA in healthy donors (dated by TCRdb to 2017 to 2019). For the study in its entirety: An earlier analysis of 587 of the donors reported approximately 280 Gb of sequence data and around 110 million unique TCR beta sequences obtained from around 170 million T cells. The study was designed to test whether signatures of past pathogen exposure could be identified by cataloging public T cell receptors. Both class I and class II loci were covered by HLA typing, at four-digit resolution. Besides the first cohort of roughly 640 subjects, a separate validation cohort made up of 120 different subjects was used. Of the roughly 410 genotyped donors, less than 90% were placed in the genetic ancestry cluster associated with self-reported Caucasian donors. Typing coverage differed by locus: A, B, C, DRB1 and DQB1 were typed in about 629-640 donors, DQA1 in about 560, DPA1 in around 610, and DPB1 in approximately 450. Five DR-DQ haplotypes were handled as single units for association and clustering because linkage in the cohort was strong. The T cell repertoires of around 670 subjects were profiled by immunosequencing and related to cytomegalovirus serostatus. An earlier analysis of some 600 of the donors applied high-throughput TCR beta sequencing to assess whether each TCR beta V gene segment acted as functional or pseudogenic. An early release that covered roughly 600 HLA-typed donors contained approximately 290 gigabases of sequencing data and around 80 million unique TCR sequences. A later genetic analysis took genome-wide SNP genotypes for about 65% of the 666 donors and used that subset as a discovery cohort. To predict cytomegalovirus infection status, the study combined high-throughput TCR immunosequencing, statistical association of individual TCRs with disease status, and machine learning. To study patterns of TCR occurrence, a later analysis re-analyzed previously published TCR beta repertoires from 550 to 800 donors and added high-resolution HLA genotyping. Donor age, sex, ethnicity and CMV serostatus were collected together with the repertoire data. On average, roughly 250,000 unique TCR beta nucleotide sequences were sequenced per donor among more than 350 genotyped donors of the cohort, with roughly a sixth of those sequences being non-productive. In the later analysis, no new phenotypic data were used to find candidate immune exposures; instead, reliance was placed on TCR beta sequences and their occurrence across donors. Every repertoire in the discovery cohort had been generated on one and the same sequencing platform. What the research found in general, with its limitations: In a later analysis, several top co-occurrence clusters were reported to appear linked to parvovirus B19, influenza, CMV and Epstein-Barr virus. An earlier analysis of approximately 500 of the donors showed that most TCR beta V segments appeared in productive rearrangements either about 90% or about 30% of the time, which broadly matched IMGT annotations. The authors suggested that the approach could potentially be generalized to other disease states and immunological phenotypes. A total of 150 to 200 TCR beta chains were listed by the study as associated with cytomegalovirus. According to a later analysis, TCR association rates differed among HLA loci, with DRB1 alleles showing the most associated TCRs and HLA-C alleles showing the fewest. Because counts were too low, seventeen rarely observed V segments, including chromosome 9 orphons, were excluded from the earlier analysis of around 640 of the donors. While some public TCRs were present in many individuals, most TCR sequences turned up only very rarely across donors. An association between a missense DCLRE1C variant and V-gene and J-gene trimming of TCR beta chains was found in a later genetic analysis and replicated in an independent cohort. A further reported finding was that TCR beta sequences accurately predicted the HLA-A and HLA-B alleles for most subjects in the first cohort. In vitro tests confirmed that a few of the cytomegalovirus-associated TCR beta chains recognize cytomegalovirus antigens. The cohort was sequenced for TCR beta chains only, and without alpha or paired-chain data the features that could be detected were limited. According to a later analysis, most CMV-associated TCR beta chains appeared to be HLA-restricted, and the HLA associations seemed to be driven largely by CMV exposure. In a later genetic analysis, fewer N-insertions in productive TCRs were reported among donors in an Asian-associated ancestry cluster than the 666-donor mean. In a later analysis, HLA-associated TCR beta chains were found to be more clonally expanded and to have lower generation probabilities than equally common non-associated chains. For the cohort, immune exposure information was limited to CMV serostatus. Some IMGT-functional V segments, including TRBV6-2 and TRBV6-3, could not be distinguished by the 87-base-pair reads and were therefore excluded. Cytomegalovirus status was reported to be diagnosed by the classifier with high specificity and sensitivity in both the original and validation cohorts. Because HLA typing was missing for some donors at each locus, association tests included only the typed subset. When HLA alleles, especially DR and DQ, strongly co-occurred, attributing TCR associations to individual alleles was difficult. Correlated functional status among segregating V segments might be attributable to linkage disequilibrium, but an unknown experimental factor could not be ruled out. A cluster of highly shared sequence variants was judged likely to represent a technical artifact of the sequencing pipeline. Sequencing depth was assumed to be roughly uniform across donors in the presence/absence analyses, though that assumption may not hold. A later analysis associated around 16,000 TCR beta sequences with specific HLA alleles at a false discovery rate of 0.05.

From a lookup of the germline V gene, CDR1 and CDR2 are MDHEN and SYDVKM. The cysteine opens and the phenylalanine closes a CDR3 of 16 amino acids. Only the CDR3 DNA is retained, 48 bases long and in frame from the first base. Library preparation was by the immunoSEQ multiplex PCR assay. A mixture of 60 forward primers for TCR Vbeta segments and 13 reverse primers for TCR Jbeta segments was used in the multiplex PCR. Amplification of the CDR3 region of rearranged TCR beta genes was performed with a multiplex PCR assay on genomic DNA. The Illumina HiSeq System was used to sequence the amplified TCR beta libraries as 87-base-pair reads. As for how the authors treated the data: A later analysis tallied tens of millions of unique TCR beta chains across the approximately 670 repertoires, and about 10 million of those chains were shared by two or more donors. Raw reads were error-corrected and collapsed into unique sequences by a nearest-neighbor algorithm in which closely related sequences were merged to remove PCR and sequencing errors. Alignment of CDR3 sequences to IMGT reference sequences was used to assign V, D and J gene segments. Each retained sequence needed at least a six-nucleotide match to both a V gene segment and a J gene segment. A rearrangement counted as productive if the CDR3 had no stop codons and remained in frame with V and J, and every other rearrangement counted as non-productive. Following IMGT convention, CDR3 was defined as the stretch from the second conserved V-encoded cysteine up to the conserved J-encoded phenylalanine. The earlier analysis of about 610 of the donors excluded sequences that lacked an unambiguous match to a single V gene segment. In an earlier analysis of 587 of the donors, V segments were called functional above 56.7% productive rearrangements and were called segregating when the between-donor standard deviation exceeded 5%. A statistical classification framework was developed to diagnose cytomegalovirus status using the catalog of TCR beta chain sequences. V and J gene assignment, in a later analysis, came from comparing TCR nucleotide sequences with IMGT/GENE-DB human TR gene sequences. The TCRdist pipeline was used in a later analysis to assign CDR3 sequences and most-parsimonious VDJ recombination scenarios. In a later analysis, every TCR beta chain was defined by the combination of its CDR3 amino acid sequence and its V-gene family, and reads without a unique V-gene family were dropped. As a way to deal with suspected cross-contamination and a sequencing artifact, a later analysis dropped 450 to 600 nucleotide sequences that were highly shared and had low generation probability. A later analysis calculated a clonal expansion index for each public chain from normalized within-repertoire ranks of inferred template counts. A later analysis computed generation probabilities with a VDJ recombination model fitted to out-of-frame rearrangements, and checked the results against IGoR. Hypergeometric tests were used in a later analysis to score TCR-TCR, TCR-HLA and TCR-CMV co-occurrence, with a repertoire-size bias correction applied to the TCR pairs. In a later analysis, false discovery rates were estimated by permuting HLA or CMV assignments 20 times. In a later analysis, co-occurring TCRs were grouped using DBSCAN, with TCRdist sequence similarity added in when clustering inside HLA-allele-positive subsets. For co-occurrence clustering, repertoires with fewer than 30,000 or more than 120,000 public chains were excluded, along with 4 to 6 repertoires with anomalous nucleotide sharing. TCRdb's version of the immuneACCESS table is confined to in-frame rearrangements and falls short of the full clone set. An unresolved V gene accounts for under half of the shortfall where checked; the remainder is of unknown origin. V, J and clone size reflect that table, while D and trimming were determined from the DNA. This sample comprises roughly 99,000 clones, around 67% of them detected only once. The ten biggest clones cover about 1.8% of the sample.

This clonotype was sampled from a male donor in good health and CMV-seronegative. Sequenced input: PBMCs. The sequence is built from TRBV28 and TRBJ2-5; the D gene is perhaps TRBD1, from 6 matching bases. The end of the DNA aligns better with TRBJ2-7, so the J call may be wrong. The DNA reads as follows: TGTGCCAGCAGTCCCCGTGGGGGCCTTTACTCCTACGAGCAGTACTTC. Its protein is CASSPRGGLYSYEQYF.